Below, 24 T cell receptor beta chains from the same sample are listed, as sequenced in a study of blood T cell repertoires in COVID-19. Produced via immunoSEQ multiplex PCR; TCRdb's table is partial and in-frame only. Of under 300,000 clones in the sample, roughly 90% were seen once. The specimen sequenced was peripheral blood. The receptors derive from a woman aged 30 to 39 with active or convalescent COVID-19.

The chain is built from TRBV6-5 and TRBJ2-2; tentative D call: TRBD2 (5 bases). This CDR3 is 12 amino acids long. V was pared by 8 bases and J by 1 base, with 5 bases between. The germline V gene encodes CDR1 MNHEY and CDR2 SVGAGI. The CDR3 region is CASEGNTGELFF. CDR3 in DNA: TGTGCCAGCGAGGGGAACACCGGGGAGCTGTTTTTT.

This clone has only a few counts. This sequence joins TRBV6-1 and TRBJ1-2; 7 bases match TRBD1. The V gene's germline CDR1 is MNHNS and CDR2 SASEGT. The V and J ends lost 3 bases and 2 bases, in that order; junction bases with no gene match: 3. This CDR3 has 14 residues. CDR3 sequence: CASSEGDRNYGYTF. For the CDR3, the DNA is TGTGCCAGCAGTGAGGGGGACAGAAACTATGGCTACACCTTC.

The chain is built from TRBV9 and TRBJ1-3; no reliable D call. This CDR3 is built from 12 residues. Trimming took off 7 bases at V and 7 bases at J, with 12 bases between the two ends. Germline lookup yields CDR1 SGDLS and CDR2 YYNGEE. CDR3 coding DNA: TGTGCCAGCGGAGGAGGGAGTAACACCATATATTTT. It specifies CASGGGSNTIYF. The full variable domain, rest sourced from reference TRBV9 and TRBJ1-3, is DSGVTQTPKHLITATGQRVTLRCSPRSGDLSVYWYQQSLDQGLQFLIQYYNGEERAKGNILERFSAQQFPDLHSELNLSSLELGDSALYFCASGGGSNTIYFGEGSWLTVV.

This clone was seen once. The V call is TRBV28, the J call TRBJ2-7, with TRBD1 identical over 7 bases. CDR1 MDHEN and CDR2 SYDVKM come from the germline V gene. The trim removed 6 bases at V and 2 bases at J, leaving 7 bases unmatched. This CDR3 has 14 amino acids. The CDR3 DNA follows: TGTGCCAGCAGATACCGTAGGGGGCCCTACGAGCAGTACTTC. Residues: CASRYRRGPYEQYF. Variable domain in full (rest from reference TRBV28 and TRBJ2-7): DVKVTQSSRYLVKRTGEKVFLECVQDMDHENMFWYRQDPGLGLRLIYFSYDVKMKEKGDIPEGYSVSREKKERFSLILESASTNQTSMYLCASRYRRGPYEQYFGPGTRLTVT.

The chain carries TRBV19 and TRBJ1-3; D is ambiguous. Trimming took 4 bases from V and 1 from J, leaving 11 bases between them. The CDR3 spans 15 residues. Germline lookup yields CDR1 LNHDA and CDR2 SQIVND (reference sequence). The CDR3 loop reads CASSNVGLSGNTIYF. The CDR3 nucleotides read TGTGCCAGTAGTAATGTTGGCTTGTCTGGAAACACCATATATTTT.

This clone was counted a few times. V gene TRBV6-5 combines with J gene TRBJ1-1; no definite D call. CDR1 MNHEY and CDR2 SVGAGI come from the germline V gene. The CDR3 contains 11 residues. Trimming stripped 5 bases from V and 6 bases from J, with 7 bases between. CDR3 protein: CASSPLAEAFF. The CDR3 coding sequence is TGTGCCAGCAGTCCTCTCGCTGAAGCTTTCTTT.

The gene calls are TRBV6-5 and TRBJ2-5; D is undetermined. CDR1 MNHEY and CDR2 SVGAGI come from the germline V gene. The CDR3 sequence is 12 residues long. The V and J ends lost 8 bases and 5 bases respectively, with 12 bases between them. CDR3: CASGWALETQYF. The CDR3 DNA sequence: TGTGCCAGCGGGTGGGCGTTGGAGACCCAGTACTTC.

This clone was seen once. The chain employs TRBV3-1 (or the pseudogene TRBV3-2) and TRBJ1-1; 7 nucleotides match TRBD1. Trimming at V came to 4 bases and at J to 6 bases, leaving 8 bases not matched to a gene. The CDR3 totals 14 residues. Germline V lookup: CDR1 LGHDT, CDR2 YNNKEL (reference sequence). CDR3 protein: CASSPGQVVSEAFF. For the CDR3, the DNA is TGTGCCAGCAGCCCAGGACAGGTAGTATCTGAAGCTTTCTTT.

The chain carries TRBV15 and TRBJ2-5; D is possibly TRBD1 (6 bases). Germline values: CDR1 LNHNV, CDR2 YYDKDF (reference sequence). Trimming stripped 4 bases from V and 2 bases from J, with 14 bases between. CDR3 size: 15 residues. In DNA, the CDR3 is TGTGCCACCAGCACAAACGACAGGTTTCAAGAGACCCAGTACTTC. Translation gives CATSTNDRFQETQYF. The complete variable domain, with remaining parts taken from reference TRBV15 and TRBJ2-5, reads DAMVIQNPRYQVTQFGKPVTLSCSQTLNHNVMYWYQQKSSQAPKLLFHYYDKDFNNEADTPDNFQSRRPNTSFCFLDIRSPGLGDTAMYLCATSTNDRFQETQYFGPGTRLLVL.

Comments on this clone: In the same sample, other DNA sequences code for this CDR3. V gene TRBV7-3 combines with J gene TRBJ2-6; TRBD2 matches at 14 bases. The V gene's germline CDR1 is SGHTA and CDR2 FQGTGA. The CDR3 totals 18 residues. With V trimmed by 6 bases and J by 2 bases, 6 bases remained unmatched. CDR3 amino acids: CASSRTSGGPPGANVLTF. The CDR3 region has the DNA TGTGCCAGCAGTCGGACTAGCGGGGGGCCCCCTGGGGCCAACGTCCTGACTTTC.

For the CDR3, the DNA is TGTGCCAGCAGTCTTACAGGGTTGTCGGAAGCTTTCTTT. It encodes CASSLTGLSEAFF. This chain joins TRBV5-4 and TRBJ1-1, with D possibly TRBD1 on 6 matching bases. CDR3 length: 13 residues. With 5 bases removed from V and 8 bases from J, the gap between germline ends came to 16 bases. Per germline, CDR1 SGHNT and CDR2 YYREEE (reference sequence).

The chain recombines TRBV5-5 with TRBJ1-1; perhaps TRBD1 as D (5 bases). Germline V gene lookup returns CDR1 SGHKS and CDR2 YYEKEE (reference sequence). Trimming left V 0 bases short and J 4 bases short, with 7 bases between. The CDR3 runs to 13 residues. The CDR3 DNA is TGTGCCAGCAGCTTGGGACAGTTCACTGAAGCTTTCTTT. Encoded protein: CASSLGQFTEAFF.

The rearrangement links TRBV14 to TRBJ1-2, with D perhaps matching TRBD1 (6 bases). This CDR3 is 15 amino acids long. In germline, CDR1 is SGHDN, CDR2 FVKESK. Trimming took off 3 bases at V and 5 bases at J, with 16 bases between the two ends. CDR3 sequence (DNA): TGTGCCAGCAGCCAGGGGTACGCGACAGGATATGGCTACACCTTC. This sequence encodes CASSQGYATGYGYTF.

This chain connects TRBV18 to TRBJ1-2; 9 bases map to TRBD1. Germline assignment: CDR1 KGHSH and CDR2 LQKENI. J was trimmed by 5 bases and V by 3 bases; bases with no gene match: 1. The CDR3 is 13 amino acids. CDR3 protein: CASSPGQGYGYTF. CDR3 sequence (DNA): TGTGCCAGCTCACCGGGACAGGGTTATGGCTACACCTTC.

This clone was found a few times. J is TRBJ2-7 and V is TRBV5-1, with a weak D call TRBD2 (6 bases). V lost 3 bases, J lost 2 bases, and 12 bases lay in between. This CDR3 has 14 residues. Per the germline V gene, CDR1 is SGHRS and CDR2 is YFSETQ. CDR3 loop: CASSSSGPAYEQYF. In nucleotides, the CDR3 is TGCGCCAGCAGCTCCAGCGGGCCCGCCTACGAGCAGTACTTC.

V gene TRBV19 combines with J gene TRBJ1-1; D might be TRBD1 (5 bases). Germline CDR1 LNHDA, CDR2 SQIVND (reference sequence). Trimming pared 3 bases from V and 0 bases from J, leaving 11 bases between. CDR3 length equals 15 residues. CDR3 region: CASSIRQNMNTEAFF. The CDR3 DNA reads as TGTGCCAGTAGTATCAGACAGAACATGAACACTGAAGCTTTCTTT.

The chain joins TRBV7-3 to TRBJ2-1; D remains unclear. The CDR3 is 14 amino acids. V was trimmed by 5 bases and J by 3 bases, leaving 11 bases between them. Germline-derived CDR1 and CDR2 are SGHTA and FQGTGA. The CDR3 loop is CASSLSSYYNEQFF. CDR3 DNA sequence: TGTGCCAGCAGCCTTAGTTCCTACTACAATGAGCAGTTCTTC.

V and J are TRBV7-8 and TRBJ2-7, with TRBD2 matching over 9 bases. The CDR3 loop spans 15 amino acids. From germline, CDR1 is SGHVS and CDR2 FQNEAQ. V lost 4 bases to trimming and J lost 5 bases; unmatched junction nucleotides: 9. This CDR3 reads CASSYLIGTSNEQYF. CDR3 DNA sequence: TGTGCCAGCAGCTACCTCATCGGGACTAGCAACGAGCAGTACTTC.

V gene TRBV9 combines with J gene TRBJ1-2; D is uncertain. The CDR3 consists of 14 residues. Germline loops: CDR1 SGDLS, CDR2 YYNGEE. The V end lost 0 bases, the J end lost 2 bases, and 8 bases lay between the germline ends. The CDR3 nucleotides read TGTGCCAGCAGCGTAGGTTTCACAAACTATGGCTACACCTTC. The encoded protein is CASSVGFTNYGYTF.

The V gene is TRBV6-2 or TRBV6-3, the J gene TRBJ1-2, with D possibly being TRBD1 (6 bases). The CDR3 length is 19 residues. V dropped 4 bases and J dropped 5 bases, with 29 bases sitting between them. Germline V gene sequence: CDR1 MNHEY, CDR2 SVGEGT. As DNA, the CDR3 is TGTGCCAGCAGTTTTATACTCGGGTCATCGGGACACAACCCGTATGGCTACACCTTC. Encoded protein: CASSFILGSSGHNPYGYTF.

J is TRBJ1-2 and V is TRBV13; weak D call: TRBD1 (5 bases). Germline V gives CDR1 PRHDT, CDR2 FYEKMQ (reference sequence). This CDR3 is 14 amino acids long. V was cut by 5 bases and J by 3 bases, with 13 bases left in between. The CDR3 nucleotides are TGTGCCAGCAGCCGAAGAACAGGAGACTATGGCTACACCTTC. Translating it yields CASSRRTGDYGYTF.

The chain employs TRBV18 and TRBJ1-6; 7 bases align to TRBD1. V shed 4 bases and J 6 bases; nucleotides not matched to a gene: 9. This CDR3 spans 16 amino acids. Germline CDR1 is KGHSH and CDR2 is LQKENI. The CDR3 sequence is CASSLSQGVGNSPLHF. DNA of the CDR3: TGTGCCAGCTCACTCTCTCAGGGGGTTGGTAATTCACCCCTCCACTTT.

The CDR3 DNA follows: TGTGCCAGCAGCCGGGGGGACTCAAGGACTTGGTCCGAGCAGTACTTC. Residues: CASSRGDSRTWSEQYF. The rearrangement joins TRBV14 to TRBJ2-7, with D possibly being TRBD2 (6 bases). V was pared by 4 bases and J by 6 bases, with 22 bases between. Germline V lookup: CDR1 SGHDN, CDR2 FVKESK. CDR3 length: 16 residues. Using reference TRBV14 and TRBJ2-7 for the parts outside the CDR3, the full variable domain is EAGVTQFPSHSVIEKGQTVTLRCDPISGHDNLYWYRRVMGKEIKFLLHFVKESKQDESGMPNNRFLAERTGGTYSTLKVQPAELEDSGVYFCASSRGDSRTWSEQYFGPGTRLTVT.

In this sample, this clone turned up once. The CDR3 spells CASSRGGQETQYF. For the CDR3, the DNA is TGTGCCAGCTCCCGGGGGGGGCAAGAGACCCAGTACTTC. The chain employs TRBV11-3 and TRBJ2-5; 8 nucleotides line up with TRBD2. Looked up from germline, CDR1 is SGHNT and CDR2 is YENEEA. With 8 bases clipped from V and 2 bases from J, the junction kept 4 bases outside the gene matches. The CDR3 has 13 residues.